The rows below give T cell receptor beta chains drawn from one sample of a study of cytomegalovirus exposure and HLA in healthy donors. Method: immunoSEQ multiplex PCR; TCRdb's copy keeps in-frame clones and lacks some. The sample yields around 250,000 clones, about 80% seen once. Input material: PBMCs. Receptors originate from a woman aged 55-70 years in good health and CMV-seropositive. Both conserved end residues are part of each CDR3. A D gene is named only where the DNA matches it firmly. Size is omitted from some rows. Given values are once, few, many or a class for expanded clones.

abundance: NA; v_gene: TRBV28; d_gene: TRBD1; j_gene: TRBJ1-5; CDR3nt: TGTGCCAGCAGTTTACCCGACAGGGGAGGTCAGCCCCAGCATTTT; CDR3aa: CASSLPDRGGQPQHF
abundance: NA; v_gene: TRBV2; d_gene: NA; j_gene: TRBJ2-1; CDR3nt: TGTGCCAGCAGTGGGGCAGGAACCAATGAGCAGTTCTTC; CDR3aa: CASSGAGTNEQFF
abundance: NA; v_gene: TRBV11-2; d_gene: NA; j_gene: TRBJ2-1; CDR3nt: TGTGCCAGCAGCTTACACGGGAGTCTCGACAATGAGCAGTTCTTC; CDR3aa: CASSLHGSLDNEQFF
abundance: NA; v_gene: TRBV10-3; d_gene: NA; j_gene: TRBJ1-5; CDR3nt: TGTGCCTCAGGACACTCCCAGGGAAATCAGCCCCAGCATTTT; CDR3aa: CASGHSQGNQPQHF
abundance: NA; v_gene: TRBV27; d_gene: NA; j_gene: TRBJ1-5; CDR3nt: TGTGCCAGCAGTAAATCAAGGTTGGAGCTCTATAGCAATCAGCCCCAGCATTTT; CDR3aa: CASSKSRLELYSNQPQHF
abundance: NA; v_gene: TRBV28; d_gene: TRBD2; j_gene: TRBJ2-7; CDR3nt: TGTGCCAGCAGGTTGACCGGGACTACCTCCTACGAGCAGTACTTC; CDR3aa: CASRLTGTTSYEQYF
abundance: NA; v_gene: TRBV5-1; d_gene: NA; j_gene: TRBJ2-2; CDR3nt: TGCGCCAGCAGCTTGATCGGGGGAGCCTTCCCGGCCGGGGAGCTGTTTTTT; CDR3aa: CASSLIGGAFPAGELFF
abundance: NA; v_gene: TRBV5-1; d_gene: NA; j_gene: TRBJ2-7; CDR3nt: TGCGCCAGCAGCTTGGCCAGGGATAGCTACGAGCAGTACTTC; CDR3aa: CASSLARDSYEQYF
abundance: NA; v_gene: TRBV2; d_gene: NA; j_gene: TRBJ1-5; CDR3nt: TGTGCCAGCAGTGAAGCAGCAGGCAACAATCAGCCCCAGCATTTT; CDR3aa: CASSEAAGNNQPQHF
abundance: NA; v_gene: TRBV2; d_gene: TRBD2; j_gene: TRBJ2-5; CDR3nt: TGTGCCAGCAGTCGACTAGCGGGAGAAGAGACCCAGTACTTC; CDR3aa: CASSRLAGEETQYF
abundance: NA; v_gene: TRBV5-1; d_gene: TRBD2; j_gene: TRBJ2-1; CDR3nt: TGCGCCAGCAGCATGCCGACTAGCGGGTATGAGCAGTTCTTC; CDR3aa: CASSMPTSGYEQFF
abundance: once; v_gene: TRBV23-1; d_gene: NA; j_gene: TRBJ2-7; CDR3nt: TGCGCCAGCAGTCAATCCCTACAGGGCGGCCACGAGCAGTACTTC; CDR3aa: CASSQSLQGGHEQYF
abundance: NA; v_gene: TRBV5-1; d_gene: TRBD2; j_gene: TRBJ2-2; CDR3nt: TGCGCCAGCAGCAGGGTGGGACTAGCGGGAGCAGCGAACACCGGGGAGCTGTTTTTT; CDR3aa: CASSRVGLAGAANTGELFF
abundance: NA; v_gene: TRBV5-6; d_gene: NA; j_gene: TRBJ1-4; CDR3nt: TGTGCCAGCAGCTTGCTCCGGACAAGGGAAAAACTGTTTTTT; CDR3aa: CASSLLRTREKLFF
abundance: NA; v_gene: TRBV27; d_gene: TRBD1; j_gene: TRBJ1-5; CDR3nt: TGTGCCAGCAGTAGGCAGGGACAGGGCAATCAGCCCCAGCATTTT; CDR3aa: CASSRQGQGNQPQHF
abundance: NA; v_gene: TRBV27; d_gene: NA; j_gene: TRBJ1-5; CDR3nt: TGTGCCAGCAGTTTACGCTCTTCTCCGAGCAGGGTAGACCAGCCCCAGCATTTT; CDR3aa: CASSLRSSPSRVDQPQHF
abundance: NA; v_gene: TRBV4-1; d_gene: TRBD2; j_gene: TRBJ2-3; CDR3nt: TGCGCCAGCAGCCCCCGTGGGACTAGCAATTCGGATACGCAGTATTTT; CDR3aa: CASSPRGTSNSDTQYF
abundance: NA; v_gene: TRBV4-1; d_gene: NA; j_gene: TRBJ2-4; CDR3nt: TGCGCCAGCAGCCAAGGGAGGGACCGAGACATTCAGTACTTC; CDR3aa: CASSQGRDRDIQYF
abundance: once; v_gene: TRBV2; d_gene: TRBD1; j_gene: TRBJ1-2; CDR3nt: TGTGCCAGCAGTCGCCGACAGGGATATGGCTACACCTTC; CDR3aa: CASSRRQGYGYTF
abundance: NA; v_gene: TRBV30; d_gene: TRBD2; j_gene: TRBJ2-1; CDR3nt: TGTGCCTGGAGTGTACGTACTAGCGGGTTATACAATGAGCAGTTCTTC; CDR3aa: CAWSVRTSGLYNEQFF
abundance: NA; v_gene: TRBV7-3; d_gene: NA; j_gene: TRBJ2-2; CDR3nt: TGTGCCAGCAGGCGAGACGGGACACCGGGCGGGGAGCTGTTTTTT; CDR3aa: CASRRDGTPGGELFF
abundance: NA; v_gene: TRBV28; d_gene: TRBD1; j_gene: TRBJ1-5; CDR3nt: TGTGCCAGCGGCCGGGACAGGGGTTCTCAGCCCCAGCATTTT; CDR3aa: CASGRDRGSQPQHF
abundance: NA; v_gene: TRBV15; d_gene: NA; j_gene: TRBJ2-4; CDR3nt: TGTGCCACCAGCAGATCCACCGAGCGGCTAGCCAAAAACATTCAGTACTTC; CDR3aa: CATSRSTERLAKNIQYF
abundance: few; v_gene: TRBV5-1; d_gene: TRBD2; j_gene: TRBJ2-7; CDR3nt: TGCGCCAGCAGCTTGCTAGCGGGAGATAGCGAGCAGTACTTC; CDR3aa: CASSLLAGDSEQYF
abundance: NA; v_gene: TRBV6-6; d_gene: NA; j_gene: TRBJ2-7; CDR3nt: TGTGCCAGCACCTTCGGGAGATCCTACGAGCAGTACTTC; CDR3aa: CASTFGRSYEQYF
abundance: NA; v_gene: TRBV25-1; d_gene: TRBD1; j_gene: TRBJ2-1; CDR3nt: TGTGCCAGCAGTGACCTAACCCAGACAGGGAATGAGCAGTTCTTC; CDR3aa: CASSDLTQTGNEQFF
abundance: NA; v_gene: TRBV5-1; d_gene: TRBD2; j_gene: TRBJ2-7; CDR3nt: TGCGCCAGCCGACTAGCGCACGAGCAGTACTTC; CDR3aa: CASRLAHEQYF
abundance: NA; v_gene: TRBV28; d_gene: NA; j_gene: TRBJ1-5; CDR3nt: TGTGCCAGCAGTTTAGCCCTTGAATTCAGGCTCAATCAGCCCCAGCATTTT; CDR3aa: CASSLALEFRLNQPQHF
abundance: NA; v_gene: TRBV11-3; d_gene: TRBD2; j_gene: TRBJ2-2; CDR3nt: TGTGCCAGCAGCTCGGGACTAGACGGCACCGGGGAGCTGTTTTTT; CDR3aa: CASSSGLDGTGELFF
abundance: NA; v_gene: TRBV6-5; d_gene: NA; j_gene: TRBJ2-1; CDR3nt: TGTGCCAGCAGCTCCGCGGGGAGCTCCTACAATGAGCAGTTCTTC; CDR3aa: CASSSAGSSYNEQFF
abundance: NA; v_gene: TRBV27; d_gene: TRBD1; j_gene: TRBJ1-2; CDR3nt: TGTGCCAGCAGTCGGACAGGGTATGGCTACACCTTC; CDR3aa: CASSRTGYGYTF
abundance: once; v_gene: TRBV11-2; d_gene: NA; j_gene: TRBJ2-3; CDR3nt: TGTGCCAGCGGGCCGCAAAGCACAGATACGCAGTATTTT; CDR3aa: CASGPQSTDTQYF
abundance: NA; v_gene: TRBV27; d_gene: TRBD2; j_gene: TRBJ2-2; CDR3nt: TGTGCCAGCAGTTCGGGACTAGCGGGAGTTACCGGGGAGCTGTTTTTT; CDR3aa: CASSSGLAGVTGELFF